This T cell receptor beta chain stems from a study of blood T cell repertoires in COVID-19 (dated by TCRdb to 2018 to 2020). Regarding the research as a whole: The collaborator samples originated in the United States, Italy and Spain and spanned the acute and convalescent phases of COVID-19. The material from the prospective study consisted of cDNA or gDNA derived from T cells, B-cell-depleted T cells, or PBMCs. Deeply sampled blood TCRbeta repertoires from subjects exposed to, actively infected with, or recovered from COVID-19 were included in the dataset. The repertoires were released in a freely available public database intended as a resource for research on the immune response to SARS-CoV-2. The samples were drawn from the first 160 participants of the ongoing ImmuneRACE study and from 950 to 1,500 subjects provided by 6 global collaborators. The sample metadata nearly always contained a de-identified subject ID, COVID-19 status, age in years and sex. Where HLA class I and class II types were available, the types were taken from metadata supplied by the sample provider, not from assay-based typing. Results the study describes overall, beyond this receptor: The quantity of clinical and demographic metadata differed by source and by participant and was supplied without curation.

V is cut by 2 bases and J by 5 bases, and the space between the germline ends is 4 bases. CDR1 MNHEY and CDR2 SMNVEV are derived from the germline V gene (reference sequence). The CDR3 covers 11 residues, taking in both the cysteine and the phenylalanine. The only DNA kept is the CDR3, 33 bases in frame from the first base. In Seattle, one collaborating source enrolled patients while the infection was active and tracked those patients longitudinally over the course of disease. Each collaborating institution followed its own protocols to collect whole blood in K2EDTA tubes. Collaborator samples were shipped for TCRbeta analysis as frozen whole blood, isolated PBMCs, or DNA extracted from either sample type. The immunoSEQ Assay, a bias-controlled multiplex PCR, was used to amplify TCRbeta CDR3 regions from genomic DNA. Regarding the original processing steps: Nucleated cell counts per sample were estimated from amplification of reference gene primers within the assay. To quantify the absolute abundance of each unique TCRbeta CDR3 rearrangement, sequence reads were collapsed and filtered. For each sample, productive Simpson clonality was calculated as the square root of Simpson's diversity index across productive rearrangements. The table comes from immuneACCESS by way of TCRdb, which keeps in-frame sequences with V and J called. Part of the clones is missing from these tables; in studies checked, under half for an unresolved V gene and the rest for unknown reasons. Clone size and V and J calls were adopted from that table, with D and trimming inferred from the DNA. The sample table shows under 250,000 clones, and approximately 78% are seen once. The ten largest clones capture about 5% of the sample.

As regards this clone: The specificity of this receptor is unknown. One base away there is no much larger clone; base qualities are not given.

The receptor was derived from a woman aged 70-85 years with COVID-19, enrolled during active disease. The sequence links TRBV27 to TRBJ2-7, with the D gene uncertain. Sequences were obtained from peripheral blood. The CDR3 sequence is CASSLVNEQYF. The DNA reads TGTGCCAGCAGTTTAGTCAACGAGCAGTACTTC.